One T cell receptor beta chain is described in this entry. The antigen is not known. The sample comes from a study of vaccination effects on CD4 cells after COVID-19. The study's findings and limits: Infection- and vaccine-induced clones contracted markedly late after vaccination.

Before any sequencing was done, the ViraFEST assay used viral peptide pools to expand antigen-specific CD4+ T cells. Following a roughly 11-day culture, CD4+ T cells were purified. Participants got two doses of BNT162b2 or mRNA-1273 vaccine. This table comes from immunoSEQ multiplex PCR, and its TCRdb copy is limited to in-frame clones, with some not included. Altogether around 65,000 clones are present, around 78% being singletons, with the ten largest covering 1.2%. CDR3 length equals 14 residues. Germline values: CDR1 KGHSH, CDR2 LQKENI. V was clipped by 2 bases and J by 8 bases; unmatched bases: 5.

The material sequenced was CD4+ T cells from PBMCs cultured with HCoV-229E spike peptides, taken after COVID-19 vaccination. V and J are TRBV18 and TRBJ2-1; 8 nucleotides agree with TRBD1. The receptor's source is a human donor who received a COVID-19 vaccine. The CDR3 sequence is CASSPATGEDEQFF. DNA of the CDR3: TGTGCCAGCTCACCAGCGACAGGGGAAGATGAGCAGTTCTTC. Full variable domain (remainder filled in from reference TRBV18 and TRBJ2-1): NAGVMQNPRHLVRRRGQEARLRCSPMKGHSHVYWYRQLPEEGLKFMVYLQKENIIDESGMPKERFSAEFPKEGPSILRIQQVVRGDSAAYFCASSPATGEDEQFFGPGTRLTVL.